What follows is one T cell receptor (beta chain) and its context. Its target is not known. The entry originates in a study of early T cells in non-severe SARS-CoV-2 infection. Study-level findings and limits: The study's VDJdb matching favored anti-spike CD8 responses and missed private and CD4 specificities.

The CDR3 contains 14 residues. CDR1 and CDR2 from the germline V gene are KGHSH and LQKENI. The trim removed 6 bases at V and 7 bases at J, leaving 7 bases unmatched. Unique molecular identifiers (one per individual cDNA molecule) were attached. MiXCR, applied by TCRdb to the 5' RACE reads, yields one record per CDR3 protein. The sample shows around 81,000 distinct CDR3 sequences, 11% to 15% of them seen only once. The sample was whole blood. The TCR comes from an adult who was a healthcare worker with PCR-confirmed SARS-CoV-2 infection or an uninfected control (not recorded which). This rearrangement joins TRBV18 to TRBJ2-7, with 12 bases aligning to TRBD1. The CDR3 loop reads CASSPGQGAWEQYF. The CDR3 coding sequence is TGTGCCAGCTCGCCGGGACAGGGGGCGTGGGAGCAGTACTTC.